A single sample is the source of the 25 T cell receptor beta chains below, sequenced in a study of molecular identifiers for immune sequencing clone quantification. TCRdb re-called the PCR reads with MiXCR, one entry per CDR3 protein. The data show approximately 550,000 distinct CDR3 sequences, about 22% seen once. The sample taken for sequencing was naive CD8+ T cells from blood, with Jurkat cell RNA spiked in. Subset here: FACS-sorted CD8+CD4-CCR7+CD45RA+ naive T cells. The receptors here all came from a human donor in good health. Some libraries in this study had Jurkat cell RNA spiked in.

The rearrangement links TRBV21-1 to TRBJ2-1; the D call of TRBD1 is as the table states it, not checked on the DNA. TRBV21-1 is assigned pseudogene status. The CDR3 covers 16 residues. CDR3 sequence (DNA): TGTGCCAGCAGCATTCGCGGGGGACAGCCATACAATGAGCAGTTCTTC. This sequence encodes CASSIRGGQPYNEQFF.

The table lists this clonotype with many counts. The chain joins TRBV24-1 to TRBJ2-1; 10 bases align to TRBD2. Germline V gives CDR1 KGHDR, CDR2 SFDVKD. This CDR3 comprises 19 residues. The V and J ends lost 5 bases and 8 bases, in that order; junction bases with no gene match: 20. CDR3 protein: CATSGRAPATSGTWDEQFF. CDR3 DNA: TGTGCCACCAGTGGGAGGGCCCCAGCTACTAGCGGGACTTGGGATGAGCAGTTCTTC.

The chain combines TRBV7-2 with TRBJ2-5; weak D call: TRBD1 (5 bases). This CDR3 spans 14 amino acids. Germline V lookup: CDR1 SGHTA, CDR2 FQGNSA. V was trimmed by 4 bases and J by 6 bases, leaving 15 bases between them. The CDR3 bases are TGTGCCAGCAGCTCTTATACAGGTCATCAGACCCAGTACTTC. Amino acid sequence: CASSSYTGHQTQYF.

The sample holds a few counts of this clonotype. This chain uses TRBV7-2 with TRBJ2-7; D tentatively reads TRBD1 or TRBD2 (5 bases each). This CDR3 is built from 15 residues. Germline V gene lookup returns CDR1 SGHTA and CDR2 FQGNSA. Trimming stripped 4 bases from V and 1 base from J, with 14 bases between. CDR3 sequence (DNA): TGTGCCAGCAGCTCGCGACGGGACCGTTCCTACGAGCAGTACTTC. Protein product: CASSSRRDRSYEQYF.

The chain has TRBV19 and TRBJ1-5, with no clear D. CDR1 is LNHDA and CDR2 is SQIVND in the germline V gene (reference sequence). The CDR3 loop spans 13 amino acids. The V and J ends lost 3 bases and 3 bases respectively, with 6 bases between them. CDR3 protein: CASSITTNQPQHF. For the CDR3, the DNA is TGTGCCAGTAGTATTACCACCAATCAGCCCCAGCATTTT.

Worth noting for this clonotype: A much larger clone differs by one base, so this may be a read error. The rearrangement links TRBV5-6 to TRBJ2-7; no reliable D call. Trimming left V 2 bases short and J 2 bases short, with 11 bases between. This CDR3 region has 14 residues. Germline V gives CDR1 SGHDT, CDR2 YYEEEE. The CDR3 DNA reads TGTGCCAGCAGCTTCGCAGCGCGCCCCTACGAGCAGTACTTC. Translating it yields CASSFAARPYEQYF.

In this sample, this clonotype turned up a few times. The rearrangement joins TRBV12-3 or TRBV12-4 to TRBJ2-2, with D possibly being TRBD2 (6 bases). Trimming stripped 2 bases from V and 0 bases from J, with 13 bases between. The CDR3 spans 17 residues. The CDR3 sequence: CASSLIESGPNTGELFF. CDR3 nucleotides: TGTGCCAGCAGTTTAATTGAAAGCGGGCCGAACACCGGGGAGCTGTTTTTT.

Concerning this clonotype itself: Just one base apart from a much larger clone, this may be a read error. The conserved closing phenylalanine or tryptophan is absent in this CDR3, likely reflecting a read error. The chain is built from TRBV4-1 and TRBJ2-7; 7 bases line up with TRBD1. The germline V gene has CDR1 MGHRA and CDR2 YSYEKL. The CDR3 consists of 15 residues. Losses at the gene ends were 1 base for V and 5 bases for J; bases not matched to a gene: 8. CDR3 region: CASSQGVAGGDEQYL. DNA for the CDR3: TGCGCCAGCAGCCAAGGTGTGGCAGGGGGTGACGAGCAGTACCTC.

The V and J genes are TRBV27 and TRBJ1-1; 8 nucleotides line up with TRBD1. The CDR3 has 19 residues. The germline CDR1 and CDR2 sequences are MNHEY and SMNVEV (reference sequence). J lost 7 bases, V lost 1 base, and 20 bases had no gene match. CDR3 amino acids: CASSLLANPTGGLYNEAFF. The CDR3 DNA follows: TGTGCCAGCAGTTTATTAGCTAACCCCACAGGGGGTCTTTACAATGAAGCTTTCTTT.

This clonotype has only a few counts. This chain links TRBV20-1 with TRBJ1-4, with 9 bases aligning to TRBD1. This CDR3 has 18 residues. Trimming cost V 4 bases and J 0 bases; bases outside gene matches: 12. The germline CDR1 and CDR2 sequences are DFQATT and SNEGSKA (reference sequence). The CDR3 nucleotides read TGCAGTGCTAAGACTGGACAGGGGATTTTTGCAACTAATGAAAAACTGTTTTTT. This encodes CSAKTGQGIFATNEKLFF.

On this clonotype: This may stem from a read error, because a much larger clone lies one nucleotide away. This chain links TRBV7-9 with TRBJ1-1; D gene ambiguous. Germline V gives CDR1 SEHNR, CDR2 FQNEAQ (reference sequence). Between the trimmed V and J ends, which lost 7 bases and 0 bases, there was a span of 12 bases. This CDR3 is 14 amino acids long. CDR3 protein: CASIESGMNTEAFF. The DNA of the CDR3 is TGTGCCAGCATTGAGTCAGGCATGAACACTGAAGCTTTCTTT.

V gene TRBV27 combines with J gene TRBJ1-1, with 11 bases identical to TRBD1. The CDR3 runs 14 residues. V trimming: 8 bases; J trimming: 3 bases; junction bases outside the gene matches: 5. Germline values: CDR1 MNHEY, CDR2 SMNVEV (reference sequence). The CDR3 sequence: CASWDRGFDTEAFF. The CDR3 DNA reads as TGTGCCAGCTGGGACAGGGGGTTTGACACTGAAGCTTTCTTT.

The chain carries TRBV6-1 and TRBJ2-2; 11 bases line up with TRBD1. The CDR3 is 16 amino acids. Germline CDR1 reads MNHNS; CDR2 reads SASEGT. Losses at the gene ends were 4 bases for V and 4 bases for J; bases not matched to a gene: 5. The CDR3 region is CASSVGTGGFTGELFF. Written as DNA, the CDR3 is TGTGCCAGCAGTGTTGGGACAGGGGGGTTCACCGGGGAGCTGTTTTTT.

Worth noting for this clonotype: One base away lies a much larger clone, so this may be a sequencing read error. The chain joins TRBV4-3 to TRBJ1-1, with no clear D. Germline V CDR1 and CDR2: LGHNA, YSLEER. The CDR3 covers 14 residues. The CDR3 sequence is CASSQERVHTGAFF. CDR3 DNA sequence: TGCGCCAGCAGCCAAGAACGGGTGCACACTGGAGCTTTCTTT.

This clonotype was observed at least ten times. V usage is TRBV5-1 and J usage is TRBJ1-4; D might be TRBD1 (6 bases). This CDR3 has 16 residues. Trimming shortened V by 4 bases and J by 3 bases, and 16 bases separated the two germline ends. The germline V gene encodes CDR1 SGHRS and CDR2 YFSETQ. The CDR3 sequence: CASSDQGMMSNEKLFF. The DNA of the CDR3 is TGCGCCAGCAGCGATCAGGGGATGATGTCTAATGAAAAACTGTTTTTT.

This clonotype was observed many times. V usage is TRBV4-3 and J usage is TRBJ2-2; D is unresolved. V gave up 6 bases and J gave up 6 bases, with 11 bases separating them. Germline CDR1 LGHNA, CDR2 YSLEER. This CDR3 comprises 13 residues. In nucleotides, the CDR3 is TGCGCCAGCAGTAGGTGGATGGCCGGGGAGCTGTTTTTT. Protein: CASSRWMAGELFF.

This clonotype has a count of ten or more. In DNA form, the CDR3 reads TGCAGCGTTGTTCAGGGGTTCGACACTGAAGCTTTCTTT. Protein product: CSVVQGFDTEAFF. The chain joins TRBV29-1 to TRBJ1-1, with a possible D match to TRBD1 (6 bases). CDR1 and CDR2 from the germline V gene are SQVTM and ANQGSEA. The CDR3 contains 13 residues. The ends were cut back, 4 bases at V and 3 bases at J, with 12 bases in the middle.

The rearrangement uses TRBV20-1 and TRBJ2-7, with 13 bases that match TRBD2. The germline V gene has CDR1 DFQATT and CDR2 SNEGSKA (reference sequence). After removal of 5 bases from V and 6 bases from J, the junction contained 10 bases not matched to a gene. The CDR3 spans 15 residues. The CDR3 bases are TGCAGTGCTGAGGGGGGGACTAGCGGGATCAGCGAGCAGTACTTC. Protein product: CSAEGGTSGISEQYF.

To note about this clonotype: Relative to the germline gene, one junction end is altered; a read error may explain this. V gene TRBV7-9 combines with J gene TRBJ2-7; the match to TRBD1 covers 7 bases. The CDR3 consists of 15 residues. Germline V gives CDR1 SEHNR, CDR2 FQNEAQ (reference sequence). The DNA of the CDR3 is TGTGCCAACAGCCCTCAGGACAGGACCACCTGCGAGCAGTACTTC. Protein: CANSPQDRTTCEQYF.

With respect to this clonotype: The junction departs from the called germline gene at one end, perhaps through a read error. The chain joins TRBV19 to TRBJ2-3; D call uncertain. Per germline, CDR1 LNHDA and CDR2 SQIVND (reference sequence). The CDR3 runs 15 residues. CDR3 in DNA: TGTGCCAGTAGTATAGGAGTGCGTGGCATAGATACACAGTATTTT. Translation: CASSIGVRGIDTQYF. The whole variable domain, filled in from reference TRBV19 and TRBJ2-3, reads DGGITQSPKYLFRKEGQNVTLSCEQNLNHDAMYWYRQDPGQGLRLIYYSQIVNDFQKGDIAEGYSVSREKKESFPLTVTSAQKNPTAFYLCASSIGVRGIDTQYFGPGTRLTVL.

This clonotype appeared many times. The chain links TRBV12-3 or TRBV12-4 to TRBJ1-6; 7 bases fit TRBD1. The J segment lost 7 bases and the V segment lost 5 bases, leaving 5 bases of the junction unmatched. This CDR3 spans 14 amino acids. The CDR3 region has the DNA TGTGCCAGCAGTCCCCCGGGACAGAATTCACCCCTCCACTTT. This codes for CASSPPGQNSPLHF.

The sample holds many counts of this clonotype. The genes are TRBV20-1 and TRBJ2-7; TRBD1 matches at 7 bases. V gave up 6 bases and J gave up 6 bases; unmatched junction bases: 11. CDR3 length: 13 residues. Germline lookup yields CDR1 DFQATT and CDR2 SNEGSKA (reference sequence). In DNA form, the CDR3 reads TGCAGTGCCACGACAGGGTCTTCGGTCGAGCAGTACTTC. It specifies CSATTGSSVEQYF.

This clonotype has ten or more counts. CDR3 in DNA: TGTGCCAGCAGCTTCATGGGGCCTAGCACAGATACGCAGTATTTT. Protein: CASSFMGPSTDTQYF. V gene TRBV13 combines with J gene TRBJ2-3, with TRBD1 as a possible D gene (5 bases). The CDR3 length is 15 residues. Trimming cost V 3 bases and J 0 bases, with 10 bases left between them. Germline lookup yields CDR1 PRHDT and CDR2 FYEKMQ (reference sequence).

This clonotype has at least ten counts. The rearrangement links TRBV2 to TRBJ2-1; the match to TRBD2 covers 8 bases. J was trimmed by 6 bases and V by 4 bases; bases with no gene match: 8. Germline V lookup: CDR1 SNHLY, CDR2 FYNNEI. The CDR3 has 15 amino acids. The CDR3 DNA reads TGTGCCAGCAGTGGGGCTAGCGGGTTACCCAATGAGCAGTTCTTC. This encodes CASSGASGLPNEQFF.

The CDR3 here is CASSYRSPDRSGNTIYF. In nucleotides, the CDR3 is TGTGCCAGCAGTTACAGATCTCCGGACAGGTCTGGAAACACCATATATTTT. The V gene is TRBV6-6, the J gene TRBJ1-3; the match to TRBD1 covers 7 bases. Germline V gene sequence: CDR1 MNHNY, CDR2 SVGAGI (reference sequence). After removal of 2 bases from V and 1 base from J, the junction contained 8 bases not matched to a gene. CDR3 length: 17 residues.